Each of the 21 T cell receptor beta chains below was sequenced from the same sample in a study of CD8+CD57+ T cells in acquired aplastic anemia. Sequenced patients had shown CD8+CD57+ cell expansion by flow cytometry. Using genomic DNA as the template, TCR beta VDJ and CDR3 profiling was carried out. TCRdb processed the reads anew with MiXCR; each CDR3 protein has one entry. The sample yields roughly 250,000 distinct CDR3 sequences, about 80% seen once. Sequencing was performed on sorted CD4+, CD8+, or CD8+CD57+ T cells (not recorded which) from PBMCs. These TCRs come from a human donor with aplastic anemia.

CDR3 nucleotide sequence: TGTGCCAGTAGATTAACTGGCGTGGGGGCGGGTACGCAGTATTTT. This encodes CASRLTGVGAGTQYF. J is TRBJ2-3 and V is TRBV14, with D maybe TRBD1 (6 bases). The CDR3 spans 15 residues. V was clipped by 9 bases and J by 8 bases, with 24 bases between them. CDR1 and CDR2 (germline): SGHDN, FVKESK.

As concerns this clonotype: It is likely a read error, because the conserved phenylalanine at the end of the CDR3 is missing. The V gene is TRBV9, the J gene TRBJ2-3; no firm D call. The V and J ends lost 4 bases and 12 bases respectively, with 15 bases between them. The CDR3 is 12 residues long. From germline, CDR1 is SGDLS and CDR2 YYNGEE. Here the CDR3 reads CASSPACETQYL. CDR3 bases: TGTGCCAGCAGCCCAGCATGTGAGACCCAGTATCTG.

Note on this clonotype: Because it lacks the conserved phenylalanine or tryptophan at the end, this CDR3 is likely a read error. Because the CDR3's place on the DNA is in doubt, the DNA is left out and the CDR3 is given as listed by TCRdb. V is TRBV2 and J is TRBJ2-1; the table's D call of TRBD1 was not tested on the DNA. The CDR3 adds up to 16 amino acids, both ends counted. Germline assignment: CDR1 SNHLY and CDR2 FYNNEI. CDR3 protein: CASREGGGNGQDLQLV.

This rearrangement joins TRBV10-1 to TRBJ1-6; D ambiguous. CDR3 length equals 17 residues. The V and J ends lost 3 bases and 10 bases respectively, with 22 bases between them. Germline values: CDR1 WNHNN, CDR2 SYGVQD (reference sequence). Here the CDR3 DNA reads TGCGCCAGCAGTGAAAAATTTAAGGAAAGGCCTAGCTCACCCCTCCACTTT. Translation: CASSEKFKERPSSPLHF.

With regard to this clonotype: The CDR3 carries no conserved terminal phenylalanine or tryptophan, so it likely arises from a read error. The DNA is omitted, as the CDR3 cannot be located on it reliably, and the CDR3 follows TCRdb's listing. The chain carries TRBV7-9 and TRBJ2-3. Germline V gene lookup returns CDR1 SEHNR and CDR2 FQNEAQ (reference sequence). Including both end residues, the CDR3 is 13 amino acids long. This chain's CDR3 is CASSFAGSYAANV.

A few counts support this clonotype. The rearrangement links TRBV9 to TRBJ2-3; maybe TRBD1 (5 bases). The germline V gene encodes CDR1 SGDLS and CDR2 YYNGEE. This CDR3 is 13 amino acids long. V shed 0 bases and J shed 10 bases, with 12 bases lying between them. CDR3 in DNA: TGTGCCAGCAGCGTAGAAGGGGTTTCGTCGCAGTATTTT. Protein product: CASSVEGVSSQYF. Variable domain in full (rest from reference TRBV9 and TRBJ2-3): DSGVTQTPKHLITATGQRVTLRCSPRSGDLSVYWYQQSLDQGLQFLIQYYNGEERAKGNILERFSAQQFPDLHSELNLSSLELGDSALYFCASSVEGVSSQYFGPGTRLTVL.

A word on this clonotype: The conserved phenylalanine or tryptophan normally closing the CDR3 is absent here, so this likely arose from a read error. It is unclear where the CDR3 begins or ends on the DNA, so no DNA is shown, and the CDR3 is as TCRdb lists it. V and J are TRBV7-9 and TRBJ2-7; the tabulated D call, TRBD1, remains unverified against the DNA. The germline gives CDR1 SEHNR, CDR2 FQNEAQ (reference sequence). The CDR3 region is 12 residues in length, termini included. CDR3 in amino acids: CASSLAGCYGAN.

Only one count was recorded for this clonotype. The CDR3 DNA follows: TGCGCCAGCAGCGGGGCGAGGACCTACGAGTACTTC. It is translated as CASSGARTYEYF. The rearrangement uses TRBV5-1 and TRBJ2-5; possibly TRBD1 for D (5 bases). The CDR3 runs to 12 residues. Germline CDR1 SGHRS, CDR2 YFSETQ. Trimming took 4 bases from V and 12 from J, leaving 16 bases between them.

The rearrangement links TRBV2 to TRBJ2-6; TRBD2 might be the D (7 bases). The CDR3 has 16 amino acids. Per the germline V gene, CDR1 is SNHLY and CDR2 is FYNNEI. V lost 6 bases and J 18 bases, leaving 30 bases between the germline ends. The CDR3 loop reads CASSLAGSYRAYVGTF. CDR3 coding DNA: TGTGCCAGCAGCTTAGCGGGTAGCTACAGGGCGTACGTCGGGACTTTC.

This clonotype has only one observation. A read error may account for a junction end that differs from germline. This rearrangement joins TRBV5-1 to TRBJ2-1; D not certain. This CDR3 spans 13 amino acids. Germline V lookup: CDR1 SGHRS, CDR2 YFSETQ. The CDR3 nucleotides are TGTGCCAGCAGCCCCCTTGCAGACAATGAGCAGTTCTTC. It yields the protein CASSPLADNEQFF.

The genes are TRBV7-6 and TRBJ2-5; possibly TRBD2 for D (5 bases). CDR3 size: 15 residues. With 1 base removed from V and 4 bases from J, the gap between germline ends came to 13 bases. Looked up from germline, CDR1 is SGHVS and CDR2 is FNYEAQ. The CDR3 DNA follows: TGTGCCAGCAGCTTAGACGGCGCTAGCACAGAGACCCAGTACTTC. This translates into CASSLDGASTETQYF.

The chain couples TRBV9 to TRBJ2-2; possibly TRBD1 for D (8 bases). The germline V gene encodes CDR1 SGDLS and CDR2 YYNGEE. There are 14 residues in the CDR3. The V gene lost 4 bases and the J gene lost 7 bases, with 14 bases spanning the gap. The CDR3 loop reads CASSLQGEGGELFF. CDR3 DNA: TGTGCCAGCAGCTTACAGGGGGAGGGCGGGGAGCTGTTTTTT. Filled out from reference TRBV9 and TRBJ2-2, the complete variable domain reads DSGVTQTPKHLITATGQRVTLRCSPRSGDLSVYWYQQSLDQGLQFLIQYYNGEERAKGNILERFSAQQFPDLHSELNLSSLELGDSALYFCASSLQGEGGELFFGEGSRLTVL.

This clonotype appeared a single time. The genes are TRBV7-9 and TRBJ2-7, with a weak D call TRBD1 (7 bases). Germline V gene lookup returns CDR1 SEHNR and CDR2 FQNEAQ (reference sequence). The CDR3 consists of 18 residues. CDR3 in DNA: TGTGCCAGCAGCTTTGAACCAGGCGGGACAGCCCTTTCCTACGGGCAGTACGTC. Translated: CASSFEPGGTALSYGQYV.

Note on this clonotype: Since the CDR3 does not end with the conserved phenylalanine or tryptophan, this likely comes from a read error. The DNA is left out, because the CDR3 cannot be placed on it with certainty; the CDR3 is given as TCRdb lists it. The chain carries TRBV2 and TRBJ2-1; whether TRBD2, the table's D call, matches the DNA was not checked. The CDR3 length is 14 residues, termini included. In germline, CDR1 is SNHLY, CDR2 FYNNEI. This CDR3 reads CASSDGAGDAQQFV.

This clonotype was seen only once. As DNA, the CDR3 is TGTGCCAGCTCAAGACAGGCCAATCAGCCCCAGCATTTT. It codes for CASSRQANQPQHF. This chain joins TRBV7-3 and TRBJ1-5; weak D call: TRBD1 (6 bases). CDR3 length equals 13 residues. Trimming removed 8 bases from V and 3 bases from J, with 11 bases in between. CDR1 is SGHTA, CDR2 FQGTGA, per germline.

The V call is TRBV9, the J call TRBJ2-3; D gene ambiguous. Trimming stripped 0 bases from V and 9 bases from J, with 14 bases between. Germline V gene data show CDR1 as SGDLS and CDR2 as YYNGEE. CDR3 length: 14 residues. The CDR3 sequence is CASSVAADTQTQYF. In DNA form, the CDR3 reads TGTGCCAGCAGCGTAGCGGCAGATACGCAGACGCAGTATTTT.

The rearrangement links TRBV7-3 to TRBJ2-7; D is unclear. The CDR3 contains 12 residues. Germline CDR1 SGHTA, CDR2 FQGTGA. CDR3 coding DNA: TGCGCCAGCAGCTTGGTAGGGTACGCAAAGTATGTC. Its protein product is CASSLVGYAKYV.

A note on this clonotype: In this CDR3 the conserved last residue, phenylalanine or tryptophan, is missing, so a read error is likely. Because the CDR3's place on the DNA is in doubt, the DNA is left out and the CDR3 is given as listed by TCRdb. The genes are TRBV9 and TRBJ2-3; the table's D call of TRBD2 was not tested on the DNA. From germline, CDR1 is SGDLS and CDR2 YYNGEE. The CDR3 extends over 12 residues, inclusive of both ends. CDR3 amino acids: CASGGTPVVQNT.

The rearrangement uses TRBV19 and TRBJ2-5; TRBD1 agrees at 10 bases. CDR1 LNHDA and CDR2 SQIVND come from the germline V gene (reference sequence). Unmatched junction bases numbered 6, after V lost 3 bases and J lost 2 bases. The CDR3 contains 16 residues. CDR3 DNA sequence: TGTGCCAGTAGTATTTCTTCGGGACAGGGGCAAGAGACCCAGTACTTC. This translates into CASSISSGQGQETQYF.

This clonotype was recorded only once. The chain uses TRBV20-1 and TRBJ2-7; 9 bases fit TRBD2. Germline CDR1 DFQATT, CDR2 SNEGSKA (reference sequence). The trim removed 5 bases at V and 4 bases at J, leaving 15 bases unmatched. The CDR3 contains 16 residues. The CDR3 DNA is TGCAGTGCTCCCAACGAGGCGGGGGGGTGGAAATACGAGCAGTACTTC. It yields the protein CSAPNEAGGWKYEQYF.

The DNA of the CDR3 is TGCAGCGTTGAGGGCGTTGGCCCCACCGGGGAGCTGTTTTTT. This translates into CSVEGVGPTGELFF. V usage is TRBV29-1 and J usage is TRBJ2-2; D not certain. The V end was cut by 3 bases, the J end by 4 bases, with 12 bases between. Germline CDR1 is SQVTM and CDR2 is ANQGSEA. This CDR3 has 14 residues.